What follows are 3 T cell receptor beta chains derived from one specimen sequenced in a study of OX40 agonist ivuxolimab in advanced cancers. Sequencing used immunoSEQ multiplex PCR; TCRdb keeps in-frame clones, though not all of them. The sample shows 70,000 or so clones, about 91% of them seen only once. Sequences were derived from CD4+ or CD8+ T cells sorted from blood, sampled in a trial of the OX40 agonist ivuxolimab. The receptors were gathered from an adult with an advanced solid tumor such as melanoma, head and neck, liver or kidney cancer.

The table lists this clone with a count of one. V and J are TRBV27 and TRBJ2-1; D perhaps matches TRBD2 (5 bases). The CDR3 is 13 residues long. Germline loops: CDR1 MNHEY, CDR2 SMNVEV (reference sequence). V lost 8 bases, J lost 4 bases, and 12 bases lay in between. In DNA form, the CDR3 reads TGTGCCAGCTCGAAGAGGGCATACAATGAGCAGTTCTTC. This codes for CASSKRAYNEQFF.

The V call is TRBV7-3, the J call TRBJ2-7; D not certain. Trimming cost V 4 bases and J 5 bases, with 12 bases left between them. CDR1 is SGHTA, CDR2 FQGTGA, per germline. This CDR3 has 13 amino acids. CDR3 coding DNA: TGTGCCAGCAGCTCCCGCCCAGGACACGAGCAGTACTTC. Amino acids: CASSSRPGHEQYF.

As DNA, the CDR3 is TGTGCCAGCAGCGTATTGGTGAACACTGAAGCTTTCTTT. Amino acids: CASSVLVNTEAFF. V gene TRBV9 combines with J gene TRBJ1-1; D is unclear. Germline CDR1 and CDR2: SGDLS and YYNGEE. The CDR3 is made up of 13 amino acids. V dropped 1 base and J dropped 0 bases, with 4 bases sitting between them.